The 10 T cell receptor beta chains below come from one sample, sequenced in a study of cytomegalovirus exposure and HLA in healthy donors. Both 60 Vbeta primers and 13 Jbeta primers went into the PCR. Here immunoSEQ multiplex PCR was the method, and the copy in TCRdb shows in-frame clones only, minus some. The top ten clones hold roughly a tenth of a sample with 100,000 to 150,000 clones, 78% of them seen once. The specimen sequenced was PBMCs. The receptors here all came from a man under 40 in good health and CMV-seropositive.

In this sample, this clone turned up a few times. The V gene is TRBV7-6, the J gene TRBJ1-2; possibly TRBD1 for D (6 bases). Between the trimmed V and J ends, which lost 8 bases and 8 bases, there was a span of 12 bases. The CDR3 consists of 11 residues. Germline-derived CDR1 and CDR2 are SGHVS and FNYEAQ. The CDR3 region has the DNA TGTGCCAGCGGAACAGGGTTCGGCTACACCTTC. Its protein is CASGTGFGYTF.

The V call is TRBV5-1, the J call TRBJ1-2, with D maybe TRBD1 (6 bases). In germline, CDR1 is SGHRS, CDR2 YFSETQ. Between the trimmed V and J ends, which lost 4 bases and 2 bases, there was a span of 12 bases. The CDR3 is 14 residues long. This CDR3 is CASSGLRGNYGYTF. DNA of the CDR3: TGCGCCAGCAGCGGGCTCAGGGGAAACTATGGCTACACCTTC.

The chain joins TRBV7-8 to TRBJ2-2, with 9 bases that match TRBD1. CDR1 is SGHVS, CDR2 FQNEAQ, per germline. Unmatched junction bases numbered 8, after V lost 4 bases and J lost 5 bases. The CDR3 has 16 residues. CDR3 nucleotides: TGTGCCAGCAGCTCCACCGGGACAGGGTTGACCGGGGAGCTGTTTTTT. Amino acid sequence: CASSSTGTGLTGELFF.

The gene calls are TRBV15 and TRBJ2-3, with 8 bases that match TRBD2. J was trimmed by 0 bases and V by 1 base; bases with no gene match: 6. The CDR3 length is 17 residues. The germline V gene has CDR1 LNHNV and CDR2 YYDKDF (reference sequence). CDR3 nucleotides: TGTGCCACCAGCAGAGGACTAGCGCAATCTAGCACAGATACGCAGTATTTT. This sequence encodes CATSRGLAQSSTDTQYF.

The chain links TRBV29-1 to TRBJ2-7; D call uncertain. CDR1 SQVTM and CDR2 ANQGSEA come from the germline V gene. This CDR3 contains 12 residues. V was cut by 4 bases and J by 6 bases, with 13 bases left in between. The CDR3 is CSVVPSPTEQYF. The CDR3 DNA sequence: TGCAGCGTTGTCCCGTCCCCTACCGAGCAGTACTTC.

This clone was seen a single time. The chain uses TRBV7-2 and TRBJ2-1; TRBD1 is a possible D gene (6 bases). CDR3 length: 15 residues. CDR1 is SGHTA and CDR2 is FQGNSA in the germline V gene. Trimming took off 5 bases at V and 0 bases at J, with 11 bases between the two ends. The DNA of the CDR3 is TGTGCCAGCAGCCCCTCAGGGGACTCCTACAATGAGCAGTTCTTC. The encoded protein is CASSPSGDSYNEQFF. Using reference TRBV7-2 and TRBJ2-1 for the parts outside the CDR3, the full variable domain is GAGVSQSPSNKVTEKGKDVELRCDPISGHTALYWYRQSLGQGLEFLIYFQGNSAPDKSGLPSDRFSAERTGGSVSTLTIQRTQQEDSAVYLCASSPSGDSYNEQFFGPGTRLTVL.

This clone was recorded a few times. The rearrangement uses TRBV5-1 and TRBJ2-2; possibly TRBD1 for D (5 bases). Looked up from germline, CDR1 is SGHRS and CDR2 is YFSETQ. The V end was cut by 0 bases, the J end by 6 bases, with 12 bases between. This CDR3 is built from 15 residues. The CDR3 DNA is TGCGCCAGCAGCTTGGGGCAGGGTGTAGCCGGGGAGCTGTTTTTT. Translating gives CASSLGQGVAGELFF.

V and J are TRBV29-1 and TRBJ2-5, with 7 bases aligning to TRBD1. Germline V gives CDR1 SQVTM, CDR2 ANQGSEA. The CDR3 runs 13 residues. V trimming: 7 bases; J trimming: 2 bases; junction bases outside the gene matches: 7. CDR3 sequence: CSADPGQQETQYF. In DNA form, the CDR3 reads TGCAGCGCCGATCCGGGACAGCAAGAGACCCAGTACTTC.

V is TRBV9 and J is TRBJ2-2; 7 nucleotides agree with TRBD2. J was trimmed by 3 bases and V by 6 bases; bases with no gene match: 11. CDR1 and CDR2 (germline): SGDLS, YYNGEE. The CDR3 length is 16 residues. This chain's CDR3 is CASTPPDGGYTGELFF. As DNA, the CDR3 is TGTGCCAGCACTCCACCTGACGGGGGGTACACCGGGGAGCTGTTTTTT.

V gene TRBV7-6 combines with J gene TRBJ2-1; the match to TRBD2 covers 8 bases. Germline V gives CDR1 SGHVS, CDR2 FNYEAQ. The CDR3 covers 15 residues. The junction had 7 bases not matched to a gene; V was cut back by 5 bases and J by 4 bases. CDR3 loop: CASSLGTRIYNEQFF. The CDR3 DNA follows: TGTGCCAGCAGCCTCGGGACTAGAATTTACAATGAGCAGTTCTTC. Full variable domain (missing parts from reference TRBV7-6 and TRBJ2-1): GAGVSQSPRYKVTKRGQDVALRCDPISGHVSLYWYRQALGQGPEFLTYFNYEAQQDKSGLPNDRFSAERPEGSISTLTIQRTEQRDSAMYRCASSLGTRIYNEQFFGPGTRLTVL.